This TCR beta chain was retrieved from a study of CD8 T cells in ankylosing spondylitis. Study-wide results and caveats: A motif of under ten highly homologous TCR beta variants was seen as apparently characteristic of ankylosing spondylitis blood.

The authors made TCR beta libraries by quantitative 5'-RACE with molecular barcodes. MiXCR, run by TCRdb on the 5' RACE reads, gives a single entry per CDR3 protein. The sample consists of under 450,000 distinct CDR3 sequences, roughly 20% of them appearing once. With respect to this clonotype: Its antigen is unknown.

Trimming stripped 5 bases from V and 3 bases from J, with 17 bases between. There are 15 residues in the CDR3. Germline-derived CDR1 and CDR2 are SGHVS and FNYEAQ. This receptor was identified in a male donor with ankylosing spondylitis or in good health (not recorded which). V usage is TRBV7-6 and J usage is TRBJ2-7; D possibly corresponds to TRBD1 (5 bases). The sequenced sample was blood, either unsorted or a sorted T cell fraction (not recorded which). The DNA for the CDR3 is TGTGCCAGCAGCGAAGGGGCTCCTACCCACTACGAGCAGTACTTC. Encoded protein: CASSEGAPTHYEQYF.